This T cell receptor beta chain was sequenced during a study of OX40 agonist ivuxolimab in advanced cancers. Overall study: Prior checkpoint blockade (anti-PD-1, anti-PD-L1 or anti-CTLA-4) was permitted; around 39% had it. Study-wide results and limits: More expanded clones were seen, on average, in CD8+ T cells than in CD4+.

People who had autoimmune disease history or systemic immunosuppression were excluded. Peripheral blood came from all dose cohorts at three timepoints. A note on this clone: Its matching antigen is unknown.

V was shortened by 8 bases and J by 6 bases, with 8 bases between the two germline ends. Germline V lookup: CDR1 DFQATT, CDR2 SNEGSKA (reference sequence). This CDR3 is 11 amino acids long. Clones were read by immunoSEQ multiplex PCR, and TCRdb kept only the in-frame ones, dropping some. The sample includes some 35,000 clones, around four fifths seen only once; the top ten take just over 14%. The sample was CD4+ or CD8+ T cells sorted from blood, taken in a trial of the OX40 agonist ivuxolimab. The receptor comes from an adult with an advanced solid tumor such as melanoma, head and neck, liver or kidney cancer. The rearrangement links TRBV20-1 to TRBJ2-6; D is ambiguous. The CDR3 coding sequence is TGCAGTACCAGAGCGGCCAACGTCCTGACTTTC. It codes for CSTRAANVLTF.